Below are 10 T cell receptor beta chains sequenced from a single sample in a study of blood T cells in healthy people across ages. PCR was performed a second time for about 7 to 12 cycles using a sample-barcoded 5' primer and a J-beta primer mix. TCRdb reprocessed the 5' RACE reads via MiXCR and lists one record per CDR3 protein. The sample has 650,000 to 700,000 distinct CDR3 sequences; about 30% are singletons. The sample comprised blood. All receptors derive from a woman older than 75 in good health.

Concerning this clonotype itself: This likely stems from a read error, as it lies one base from a far larger clone. The rearrangement joins TRBV7-3 to TRBJ2-3; no firm D call. The length of the CDR3 is 13 residues. CDR1 SGHTA and CDR2 FQGTGA come from the germline V gene. The CDR3 is CACSPRSTDTQYF. The DNA for the CDR3 is TGTGCCTGCAGCCCCCGGAGCACAGATACGCAGTATTTT.

This clonotype was seen many times. This rearrangement joins TRBV25-1 to TRBJ2-7; a possible D gene is TRBD1 (5 bases). Trimming took off 6 bases at V and 4 bases at J, with 13 bases between the two ends. Germline V gene data show CDR1 as MGHDK and CDR2 as SYGVNS. The CDR3 runs 13 residues. In DNA, the CDR3 is TGTGCCAGCAGGATGCAGGGAAGGTACGAGCAGTACTTC. Its protein product is CASRMQGRYEQYF.

There are many counts of this clonotype. The J gene is TRBJ1-4, the V gene TRBV20-1, with D possibly matching TRBD1 (6 bases). CDR1 and CDR2 (germline): DFQATT, SNEGSKA (reference sequence). V was trimmed by 7 bases and J by 5 bases, leaving 17 bases between them. CDR3 length: 14 residues. The DNA of the CDR3 is TGCAGTGTTACTAGTGGGGGCTCGAATGAAAAACTGTTTTTT. Amino acid sequence: CSVTSGGSNEKLFF.

As concerns this clonotype: This may stem from a read error, because a much larger clone lies one nucleotide away. The chain recombines TRBV28 with TRBJ2-5; D may be TRBD1 (7 bases). Trimming stripped 7 bases from V and 11 bases from J, with 23 bases between. The CDR3 totals 14 residues. Germline V CDR1 and CDR2: MDHEN, SYDVKM. The CDR3 loop reads CASTYETGRNEQYF. For the CDR3, the DNA is TGTGCCAGCACGTATGAGACAGGGAGGAATGAGCAGTACTTC.

This clonotype appeared many times. The chain uses TRBV7-3 and TRBJ2-1, with 8 bases matching TRBD1. The germline V gene encodes CDR1 SGHTA and CDR2 FQGTGA. CDR3 size: 15 residues. The ends lost 2 bases at V and 5 bases at J; junction bases unmatched: 5. CDR3 in DNA: TGTGCCAGCAGCTTAGACAGGGGCTTTCACAATGAGCAGTTCTTC. It yields the protein CASSLDRGFHNEQFF. The full variable domain, its missing parts supplied by reference TRBV7-3 and TRBJ2-1, is GAGVSQTPSNKVTEKGKYVELRCDPISGHTALYWYRQSLGQGPEFLIYFQGTGAADDSGLPNDRFFAVRPEGSVSTLKIQRTERGDSAVYLCASSLDRGFHNEQFFGPGTRLTVL.

This clonotype occurred a few times. The V gene is TRBV25-1, the J gene TRBJ1-1; D is unclear. This CDR3 comprises 14 residues. Germline V gene sequence: CDR1 MGHDK, CDR2 SYGVNS. V was trimmed by 4 bases and J by 1 base, leaving 10 bases between them. The CDR3 reads CASSAPGTNTEAFF. DNA of the CDR3: TGTGCCAGCAGTGCGCCCGGCACGAACACTGAAGCTTTCTTT.

The gene calls are TRBV30 and TRBJ2-1; 7 bases fit TRBD1. Trimming cost V 5 bases and J 0 bases; bases outside gene matches: 10. Germline V lookup: CDR1 GTSNPN, CDR2 SVGIG (reference sequence). CDR3 length: 16 residues. CDR3 in DNA: TGTGCCTGGGGCCTTAGGGGGCGGAGCTCCTACAATGAGCAGTTCTTC. Its protein is CAWGLRGRSSYNEQFF.

This clonotype was picked up many times. DNA of the CDR3: TGTGCCAGCAGCTTAGGAGGGATCTACGAGCAGTACTTC. The encoded protein is CASSLGGIYEQYF. The chain couples TRBV7-6 to TRBJ2-7; TRBD2 is a possible D gene (5 bases). The V end was cut by 1 base, the J end by 3 bases, with 7 bases between. CDR3 length equals 13 residues. Germline lookup yields CDR1 SGHVS and CDR2 FNYEAQ.

This clonotype was found many times. The CDR3 loop reads CASMQGVGEQFF. The CDR3 DNA reads as TGTGCCAGCATGCAGGGTGTAGGGGAGCAGTTCTTC. The chain uses TRBV3-1 and TRBJ2-1, with D perhaps matching TRBD1 (5 bases). Looked up from germline, CDR1 is LGHDT and CDR2 is YNNKEL (reference sequence). CDR3 length: 12 amino acids. V was cut by 7 bases and J by 10 bases, with 14 bases left in between.

The V and J genes are TRBV11-3 and TRBJ2-1, with 12 bases matching TRBD2. There are 17 residues in the CDR3. Trimming at V came to 2 bases and at J to 7 bases, leaving 9 bases not matched to a gene. CDR1 is SGHNT, CDR2 YENEEA, per germline. The CDR3 sequence: CASSLRGLAGGGNEQFF. In DNA, the CDR3 is TGTGCCAGCAGCTTACGAGGCCTAGCGGGGGGGGGTAATGAGCAGTTCTTC.